The clone carrying this TCR beta chain was detected a few times. This record belongs to a study of identical twins. Germline V lookup: CDR1 SGHDN, CDR2 FVKESK. With 0 bases removed from V and 3 bases from J, the gap between germline ends came to 12 bases. The CDR3 spans 15 residues. TCRdb recomputed calls from the 5' RACE reads with MiXCR, one row per CDR3 protein. The sample lists approximately 700,000 distinct CDR3 sequences, approximately 18% occurring once. The same data also contributed to another study, on T cells expressing NK-cell markers.

Sequencing was carried out using PBMCs. This rearrangement joins TRBV14 to TRBJ2-7; D unresolved. This TCR was sampled from a woman between 18 and 29 years old in good health. For the CDR3, the DNA is TGTGCCAGCAGCCAAGATTGGAACTCAATCTACGAGCAGTACTTC. Amino acid sequence: CASSQDWNSIYEQYF.